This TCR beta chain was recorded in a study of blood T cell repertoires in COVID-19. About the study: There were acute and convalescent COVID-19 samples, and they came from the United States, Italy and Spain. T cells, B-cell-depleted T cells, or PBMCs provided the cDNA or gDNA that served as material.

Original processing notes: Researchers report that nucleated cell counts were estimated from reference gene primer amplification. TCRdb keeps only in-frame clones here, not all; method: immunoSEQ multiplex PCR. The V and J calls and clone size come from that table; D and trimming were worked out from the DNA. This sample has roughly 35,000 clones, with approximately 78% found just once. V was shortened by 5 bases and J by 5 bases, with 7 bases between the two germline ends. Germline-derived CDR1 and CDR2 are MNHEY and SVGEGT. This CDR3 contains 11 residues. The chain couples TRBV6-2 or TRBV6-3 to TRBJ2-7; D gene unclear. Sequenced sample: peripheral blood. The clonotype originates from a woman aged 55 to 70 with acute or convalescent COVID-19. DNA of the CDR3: TGTGCCAGCAGTCAGTCCCACGAGCAGTACTTC. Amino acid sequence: CASSQSHEQYF.